This is a list of T cell receptor beta chains from one sample in a study of multiple sclerosis patients with progressive multifocal leukoencephalopathy. Only in-frame clones appear in the TCRdb table, and some are missing; sequencing was by immunoSEQ multiplex PCR. Here the sample spans 25,000 to 30,000 clones, around 90% being singletons. Sequencing used PBMCs. Receptors were obtained from a human donor with multiple sclerosis. Each CDR3 is given with its conserved first and last residue. The order of the fields is V gene, clone size, J gene, D gene, CDR3 protein, CDR3 DNA. The D gene is left open where the match is weak. Clone sizes are given selectively: once, few, many, or a class where the clone is expanded.

TRBV28	.	TRBJ1-4	.	CASSGAALGDNEKLFF	TGTGCCAGCAGTGGGGCGGCATTAGGGGATAATGAAAAACTGTTTTTT
TRBV7-2	.	TRBJ2-7	TRBD2	CASSWTSGGEAYEQYF	TGTGCCAGCAGCTGGACTAGCGGGGGGGAGGCCTACGAGCAGTACTTC
TRBV5-3	.	TRBJ1-2	TRBD1	CARSLQGRRGGYTF	TGTGCCAGAAGCTTACAGGGGAGACGAGGTGGCTACACCTTC
TRBV10-1	.	TRBJ1-1	.	CASSDPTTGNTEAFF	TGCGCCAGCAGTGACCCTACGACAGGGAACACTGAAGCTTTCTTT
TRBV18	.	TRBJ2-1	TRBD2	CASSPSSGGNNEQFF	TGTGCCAGCTCACCGAGCAGCGGGGGGAACAATGAGCAGTTCTTC
TRBV19	.	TRBJ1-1	TRBD1	CASSIQGVNTEAFF	TGTGCCAGTAGCATACAGGGGGTTAATACTGAAGCTTTCTTT
TRBV25-1	.	TRBJ1-2	TRBD1	CATSNRDRGFINGYTF	TGTGCCACTTCCAACCGGGACAGGGGGTTTATAAATGGCTACACCTTC
TRBV27	.	TRBJ2-1	.	CASSLWGSDNEQFF	TGTGCCAGCAGTTTATGGGGGTCGGACAATGAGCAGTTCTTC
TRBV10-2	.	TRBJ2-5	.	CASKPSGQETQYF	TGTGCCAGCAAGCCGTCGGGGCAAGAGACCCAGTACTTC
TRBV19	once	TRBJ1-6	.	CASSSFLAGGNSPLHF	TGTGCCAGTAGTTCCTTCTTGGCAGGCGGTAATTCACCCCTCCACTTT
TRBV9	.	TRBJ2-3	TRBD2	CASSVEAGGVTDTQYF	TGTGCCAGCAGCGTAGAAGCGGGGGGAGTCACAGATACGCAGTATTTT
TRBV2	.	TRBJ2-1	TRBD1	CASSTTGVSNEQFF	TGTGCCAGCAGCACGACAGGGGTGAGCAATGAGCAGTTCTTC
TRBV18	.	TRBJ2-2	.	CASSPPRGRNTGELFF	TGTGCCAGCTCACCACCGCGGGGTAGGAACACCGGGGAGCTGTTTTTT